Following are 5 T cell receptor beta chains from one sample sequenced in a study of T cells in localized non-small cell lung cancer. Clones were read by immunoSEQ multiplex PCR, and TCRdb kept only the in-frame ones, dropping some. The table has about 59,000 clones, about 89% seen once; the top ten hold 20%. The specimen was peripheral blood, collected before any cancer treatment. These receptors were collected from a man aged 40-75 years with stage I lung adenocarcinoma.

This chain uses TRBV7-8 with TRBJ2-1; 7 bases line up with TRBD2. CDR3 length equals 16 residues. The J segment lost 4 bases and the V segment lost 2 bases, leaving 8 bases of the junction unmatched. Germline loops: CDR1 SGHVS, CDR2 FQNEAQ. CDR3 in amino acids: CASSLSSSGGYNEQFF. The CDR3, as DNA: TGTGCCAGCAGCTTATCCTCTAGCGGAGGATACAATGAGCAGTTCTTC.

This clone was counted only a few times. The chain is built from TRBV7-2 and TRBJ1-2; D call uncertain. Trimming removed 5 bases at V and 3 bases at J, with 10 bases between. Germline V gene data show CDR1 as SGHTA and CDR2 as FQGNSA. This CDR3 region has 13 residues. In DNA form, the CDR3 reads TGTGCCAGCAGCCCCCGGGGTTACTATGGCTACACCTTC. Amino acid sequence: CASSPRGYYGYTF.

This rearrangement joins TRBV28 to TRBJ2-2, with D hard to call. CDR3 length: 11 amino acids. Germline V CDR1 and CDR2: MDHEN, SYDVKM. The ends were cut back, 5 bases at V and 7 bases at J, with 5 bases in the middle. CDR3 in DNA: TGTGCCAGCAGTCTAAACGGGGAGCTGTTTTTT. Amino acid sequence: CASSLNGELFF.

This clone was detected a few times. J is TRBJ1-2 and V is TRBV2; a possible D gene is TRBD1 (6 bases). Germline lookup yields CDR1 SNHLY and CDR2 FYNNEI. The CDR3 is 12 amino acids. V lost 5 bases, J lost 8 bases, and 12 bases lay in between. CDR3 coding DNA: TGTGCCAGCAGTACAGGGTTTATCGGCTACACCTTC. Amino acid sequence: CASSTGFIGYTF.

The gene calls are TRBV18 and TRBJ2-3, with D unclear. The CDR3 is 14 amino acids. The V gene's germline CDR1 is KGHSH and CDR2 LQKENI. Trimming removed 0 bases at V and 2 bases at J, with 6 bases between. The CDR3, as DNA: TGTGCCAGCTCACCACCGGCGGACACAGATACGCAGTATTTT. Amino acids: CASSPPADTDTQYF.